A single sample gave rise to the 17 T cell receptor beta chains below, sequenced in a study of blood T cell repertoires in COVID-19. Using immunoSEQ multiplex PCR, the repertoire was profiled, and TCRdb retains in-frame clones only, with some absent. The sample consists of 150,000 or so clones, 86% of them appearing once. The sequencing sample was made of peripheral blood. The receptors were gathered from a woman in her 70s with acute or convalescent COVID-19.

The chain links TRBV7-8 to TRBJ2-7; tentatively, D is TRBD2 (7 bases). V dropped 11 bases and J dropped 2 bases, with 16 bases sitting between them. Germline V gene lookup returns CDR1 SGHVS and CDR2 FQNEAQ. The CDR3 is 13 amino acids. The CDR3 reads CAAGAGAAYEQYF. The CDR3 DNA sequence: TGTGCCGCGGGGGCGGGGGCGGCCTACGAGCAGTACTTC.

The J gene is TRBJ1-6, the V gene TRBV5-1; D is possibly TRBD1 (5 bases). Between the trimmed V and J ends, which lost 4 bases and 0 bases, there was a span of 11 bases. Germline assignment: CDR1 SGHRS and CDR2 YFSETQ. The CDR3 has 16 amino acids. The CDR3 protein is CASSPGGSSYNSPLHF. CDR3 nucleotide sequence: TGCGCCAGCAGCCCGGGGGGGAGCTCCTATAATTCACCCCTCCACTTT.

This chain links TRBV5-1 with TRBJ2-5; 7 bases line up with TRBD2. Germline V gene sequence: CDR1 SGHRS, CDR2 YFSETQ. With 0 bases clipped from V and 1 base from J, the junction kept 6 bases outside the gene matches. This CDR3 region has 16 residues. The CDR3: CASSLGVRGTQETQYF. CDR3 nucleotide sequence: TGCGCCAGCAGCTTGGGCGTGCGGGGGACCCAAGAGACCCAGTACTTC.

The chain recombines TRBV30 with TRBJ1-2, with TRBD1 matching over 7 bases. Germline V gene sequence: CDR1 GTSNPN, CDR2 SVGIG (reference sequence). The junction had 6 bases not matched to a gene; V was cut back by 4 bases and J by 1 base. This CDR3 is built from 14 residues. CDR3: CAWNRGSINYGYTF. The CDR3 DNA sequence: TGTGCCTGGAACAGGGGATCCATTAACTATGGCTACACCTTC. Looking up the rest from reference TRBV30 and TRBJ1-2 gives the full variable domain: SQTIHQWPATLVQPVGSPLSLECTVEGTSNPNLYWYRQAAGRGLQLLFYSVGIGQISSEVPQNLSASRPQDRQFILSSKKLLLSDSGFYLCAWNRGSINYGYTFGSGTRLTVV.

The chain combines TRBV28 with TRBJ1-1; D gene uncertain. Trimming pared 2 bases from V and 5 bases from J, leaving 9 bases between. Germline CDR1 and CDR2: MDHEN and SYDVKM. The CDR3 contains 13 residues. CDR3 sequence: CASSLMAGTEAFF. In DNA form, the CDR3 reads TGTGCCAGCAGTTTAATGGCCGGGACTGAAGCTTTCTTT.

This chain joins TRBV30 and TRBJ2-7; TRBD1 aligns across 7 bases. CDR1 and CDR2 from the germline V gene are GTSNPN and SVGIG (reference sequence). With V trimmed by 7 bases and J by 5 bases, 5 bases remained unmatched. This CDR3 comprises 11 residues. The CDR3 DNA follows: TGTGCCTATGGGACAGCCAACGAGCAGTACTTC. Amino acids: CAYGTANEQYF.

The chain combines TRBV5-4 with TRBJ2-7, with a possible D match to TRBD2 (7 bases). V was pared by 0 bases and J by 3 bases, with 16 bases between. The CDR3 loop spans 16 amino acids. Germline assignment: CDR1 SGHNT and CDR2 YYREEE (reference sequence). The CDR3 bases are TGTGCCAGCAGCTTGGGAGGGGGGGCTGTTGGCTACGAGCAGTACTTC. It translates to CASSLGGGAVGYEQYF.

The chain has TRBV2 and TRBJ1-6; D is unresolved. This CDR3 has 13 residues. Germline loops: CDR1 SNHLY, CDR2 FYNNEI. CDR3 nucleotide sequence: TGTGCTAGCGGAGGGTCCCCGGAGTCACCCCTCCACTTT. Its protein is CASGGSPESPLHF.

V usage is TRBV19 and J usage is TRBJ2-1, with D possibly matching TRBD2 (6 bases). Germline CDR1 and CDR2: LNHDA and SQIVND (reference sequence). V was clipped by 0 bases and J by 0 bases, with 6 bases between them. This CDR3 contains 15 residues. In nucleotides, the CDR3 is TGTGCCAGTAGTATAGAGGAGGGCTCCTACAATGAGCAGTTCTTC. Its translation is CASSIEEGSYNEQFF.

This clone appeared a single time. The J gene is TRBJ2-3, the V gene TRBV4-3; 7 bases are shared with TRBD2. The germline CDR1 and CDR2 sequences are LGHNA and YSLEER. The CDR3 is 15 amino acids. The V segment lost 5 bases and the J segment 8 bases; nucleotides outside the gene matches: 13. The CDR3 region is CASSAGTIRGGTQYF. CDR3 in DNA: TGCGCCAGCAGCGCAGGGACTATCCGAGGAGGTACGCAGTATTTT.

This rearrangement joins TRBV3-1 (or the pseudogene TRBV3-2) to TRBJ1-2; the D gene is possibly TRBD1 (5 bases). Germline-derived CDR1 and CDR2 are LGHDT and YNNKEL (reference sequence). With 2 bases removed from V and 0 bases from J, the gap between germline ends came to 7 bases. This CDR3 spans 14 amino acids. The chain's CDR3 is CASSQWGANYGYTF. DNA of the CDR3: TGTGCCAGCAGCCAATGGGGGGCTAACTATGGCTACACCTTC.

The chain carries TRBV11-2 and TRBJ1-6, with TRBD1 matching over 7 bases. Trimming at V came to 4 bases and at J to 6 bases, leaving 6 bases not matched to a gene. CDR1 is SGHAT and CDR2 is FQNNGV in the germline V gene. The CDR3 totals 15 residues. CDR3 coding DNA: TGTGCCAGCAGCTCCGAGACAGGGCCTAATTCACCCCTCCACTTT. Translation gives CASSSETGPNSPLHF.

The chain uses TRBV18 and TRBJ1-1; 7 bases agree with TRBD1. The CDR3 spans 16 residues. The V and J ends lost 4 bases and 0 bases, in that order; junction bases with no gene match: 8. Germline values: CDR1 KGHSH, CDR2 LQKENI. CDR3 region: CASSLQTGPMNTEAFF. The CDR3 nucleotides read TGTGCCAGCTCACTACAGACAGGGCCGATGAACACTGAAGCTTTCTTT.

The rearrangement links TRBV7-9 to TRBJ1-1; D might be TRBD1 (6 bases). Per germline, CDR1 SEHNR and CDR2 FQNEAQ (reference sequence). V was trimmed by 4 bases and J by 2 bases, leaving 11 bases between them. The CDR3 loop spans 14 amino acids. CDR3 in amino acids: CASSSQGDNTEAFF. The CDR3, as DNA: TGTGCCAGCAGCTCACAGGGAGACAACACTGAAGCTTTCTTT. Together with reference TRBV7-9 and TRBJ1-1, the CDR3 gives the full variable domain: DTGVSQNPRHKITKRGQNVTFRCDPISEHNRLYWYRQTLGQGPEFLTYFQNEAQLEKSRLLSDRFSAERPKGSFSTLEIQRTEQGDSAMYLCASSSQGDNTEAFFGQGTRLTVV.

The rearrangement joins TRBV28 to TRBJ2-5; TRBD1 matches at 10 bases. V gave up 5 bases and J gave up 1 base; unmatched junction bases: 7. The CDR3 loop spans 16 amino acids. Germline CDR1 and CDR2: MDHEN and SYDVKM. The CDR3, as DNA: TGTGCCAGCAGTCCCGACAGGGGGCCGCTCCAAGAGACCCAGTACTTC. Translated: CASSPDRGPLQETQYF.

V usage is TRBV19 and J usage is TRBJ1-5, with 8 bases aligning to TRBD1. V gave up 5 bases and J gave up 3 bases; unmatched junction bases: 9. From germline, CDR1 is LNHDA and CDR2 SQIVND (reference sequence). This CDR3 has 16 residues. The CDR3 sequence: CASSSVGQGNNQPQHF. The CDR3 DNA reads TGTGCCAGTAGTTCGGTCGGACAGGGAAACAATCAGCCCCAGCATTTT.

The chain combines TRBV9 with TRBJ1-2, with 9 nucleotides matching TRBD1. The CDR3 contains 14 residues. Losses at the gene ends were 1 base for V and 7 bases for J; bases not matched to a gene: 5. Germline loops: CDR1 SGDLS, CDR2 YYNGEE. The CDR3 coding sequence is TGTGCCAGCAGCGTATCTGACAGGGGGGGTGGCTACACCTTC. Its protein is CASSVSDRGGGYTF.